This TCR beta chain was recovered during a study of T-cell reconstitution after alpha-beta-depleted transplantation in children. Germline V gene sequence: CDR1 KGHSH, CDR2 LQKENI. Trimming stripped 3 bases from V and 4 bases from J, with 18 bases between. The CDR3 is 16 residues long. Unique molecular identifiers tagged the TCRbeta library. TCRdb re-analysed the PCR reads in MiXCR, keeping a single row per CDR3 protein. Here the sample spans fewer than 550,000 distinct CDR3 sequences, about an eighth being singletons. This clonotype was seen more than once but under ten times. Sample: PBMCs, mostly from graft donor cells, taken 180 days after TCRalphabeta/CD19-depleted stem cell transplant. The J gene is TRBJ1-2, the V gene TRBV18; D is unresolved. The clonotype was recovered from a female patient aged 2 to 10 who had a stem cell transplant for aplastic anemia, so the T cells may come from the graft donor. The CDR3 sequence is CASSPTSQLRTYGYTF. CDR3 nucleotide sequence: TGTGCCAGCTCACCCACATCCCAGTTAAGGACCTATGGCTACACCTTC.